This TCR beta chain was documented in a study of identifying expanded T cells in peripheral blood (dated by TCRdb to about 2019). For context, the study as a whole: Technical replicates were generated by sequencing separate aliquots of the same genomic DNA pool, with four replicates compared pairwise. Findings and caveats that apply to the study as a whole: The authors expected that over much longer intervals, such as months to years, biological variance in healthy repertoires might increase even further. Across all healthy-donor time intervals, the beta-binomial model significantly lowered both the number of clones called differentially abundant and the false-positive rate. Between technical replicates the binomial model flagged approximately 1.2 differentially abundant clones, whereas over around 2 weeks the binomial model flagged about 16.4 and over about four weeks approximately 20. Across all healthy donors, variance in clone template counts between roughly 2-week samples was found to increase significantly with total template count.

No immune events, such as infections, were documented for the healthy donors during the collection period. Blood repertoires from healthy donors were used as a training cohort for calibrating time-dependent variance in a beta-binomial model of differential abundance of T-cell clones. There were around 10 healthy donors in the training cohort, of whom 3 were female and 7 were male. An age range of roughly 29 to 70 years, with an average of 43 years, was recorded for the donors. Obtained from a commercial supplier, whole blood was collected from each healthy donor at three time points set about two weeks apart. For immunosequencing, genomic DNA was extracted from unsorted whole blood. A word on this clone: Its specific antigen is unknown. No much larger clone exists at a distance of one base, and base qualities are not known.

TCRbeta CDR3 regions were profiled with the immunoSEQ Assay using bias-controlled multiplex PCR amplification of genomic DNA. The authors' analysis ran thus. To quantify the absolute abundance of each unique TCRbeta CDR3 region, the sequences were collapsed and filtered. Two models were used to test differential abundance: a binomial model (Fisher-equivalent) and a beta-binomial model that adds time-dependent variance fitted from healthy donors. Any clone with fewer than 5 combined templates was excluded, and a clone was called differentially abundant if its Benjamini-Hochberg FDR was below 0.01. The form v = (b*log(k)+a)^2 was used to model beta-binomial variance as a function of total template count across the two samples. TCRdb retrieved this table from immuneACCESS and kept in-frame rearrangements only. Not all clones are present; in checked studies, unresolved V genes account for under half, and no reason is known for the remainder. V, J and clone size were drawn from that table, and D and trimming were deduced from the DNA. The sample table shows more than 50,000 clones, and over 75% are seen once. The top ten clonotypes cover about a fifth of the sample.

Sequenced: blood. This clonotype was sampled from a person between 18 and 75 years old in good health.

The CDR3: CASSQDDGSARGHEQYF. At the DNA level, the sequence is TGCGCCAGCAGCCAAGATGATGGGAGCGCTCGGGGCCACGAGCAGTACTTC. The sequence is built from TRBV4-1 and TRBJ2-7; the D segment is perhaps TRBD1 or TRBD2, each sharing 5 matched bases. From the cysteine up to the phenylalanine, the CDR3 has a length of 17 residues. CDR3 DNA is the only sequence kept; it has 51 bases, read in frame from the first base. CDR1 and CDR2, per the germline V gene, are MGHRA and YSYEKL. V was cut back by 0 bases and J by 5 bases, leaving a gap of 20 bases between them.